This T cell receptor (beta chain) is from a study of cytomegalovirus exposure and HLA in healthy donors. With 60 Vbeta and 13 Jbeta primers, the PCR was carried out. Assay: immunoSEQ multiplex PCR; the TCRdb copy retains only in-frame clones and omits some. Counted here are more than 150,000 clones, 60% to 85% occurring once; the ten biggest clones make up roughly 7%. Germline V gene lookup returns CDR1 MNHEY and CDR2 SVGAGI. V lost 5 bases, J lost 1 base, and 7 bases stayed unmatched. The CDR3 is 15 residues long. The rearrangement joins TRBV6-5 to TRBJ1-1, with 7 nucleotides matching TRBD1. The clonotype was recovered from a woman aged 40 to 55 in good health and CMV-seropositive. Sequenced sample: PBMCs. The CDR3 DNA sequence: TGTGCCAGCAGTCCCAAGACAGGGCCGAACACTGAAGCTTTCTTT. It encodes CASSPKTGPNTEAFF.